These 2 T cell receptor beta chains were sequenced from one sample in a study of blood T cells in healthy people across ages (dated by TCRdb to between 2014 and 2016). The library relied on 5' RACE. A second PCR of roughly 7 to 11 cycles was performed with a sample-barcoded 5' primer and a J-beta primer mix. TCRdb reran the public reads through fastp at Q25 and MiXCR, keeping productive beta chains. Rows with a matching CDR3 protein are joined into one entry that keeps the most common DNA and genes. In all, the sample holds around 2 million distinct CDR3 sequences, and about two fifths of those were seen once. Jointly, the top ten make up roughly 23% of the sample. Sequencing was done on a sample of blood. The receptors here all came from a human donor in good health.

This chain joins TRBV4-2 and TRBJ2-3; TRBD2 is a possible D gene (6 bases). CDR3 size: 15 residues. The germline CDR1 and CDR2 sequences are LGHNA and YNFKEQ. Trimming took 2 bases from V and 0 from J, leaving 9 bases between them. CDR3 protein: CASSQISGSTDTQYF. The CDR3 DNA reads as TGTGCCAGCAGCCAAATCAGCGGGAGCACAGATACGCAGTATTTT.

A remark on this clonotype: An end of the junction differs from the germline gene, which may be a read error. This chain uses TRBV2 with TRBJ1-2; TRBD1 is a possible D gene (6 bases). The germline CDR1 and CDR2 sequences are SNHLY and FYNNEI. The CDR3 is made up of 14 amino acids. This CDR3 reads CTSSLTTGVYGYTF. The CDR3 nucleotides read TGTACCAGCTCACTAACGACAGGAGTTTATGGCTACACCTTC.